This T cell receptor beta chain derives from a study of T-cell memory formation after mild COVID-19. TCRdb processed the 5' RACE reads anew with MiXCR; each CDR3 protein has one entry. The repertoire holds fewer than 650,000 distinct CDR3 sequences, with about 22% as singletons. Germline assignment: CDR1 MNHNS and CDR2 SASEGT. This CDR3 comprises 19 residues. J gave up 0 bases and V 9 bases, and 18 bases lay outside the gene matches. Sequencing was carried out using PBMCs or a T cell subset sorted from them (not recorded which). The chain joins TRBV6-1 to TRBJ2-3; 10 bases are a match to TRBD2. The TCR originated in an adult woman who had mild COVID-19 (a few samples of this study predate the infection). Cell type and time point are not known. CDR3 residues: CASPRGLAGASPSTDTQYF. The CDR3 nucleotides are TGTGCCAGTCCGAGAGGGCTAGCGGGGGCCTCACCAAGCACAGATACGCAGTATTTT.